This entry features one T cell receptor (beta chain) sequence. Its antigen is not identified. Of the isolated RNA, all was reverse transcribed, and so the sequenced material was expressed TCRB transcripts. An average of approximately 3.6 million reads was obtained for naive, central memory and regulatory T cell samples. Produced via immunoSEQ multiplex PCR; TCRdb's table is partial and in-frame only. The sample records 400,000 or so clones, 8% to 10% being singletons. J lost 9 bases, V lost 7 bases, and 15 bases had no gene match. There are 15 residues in the CDR3. CDR1 is MDHEN and CDR2 is SYDVKM in the germline V gene. This entry comes from a study of beta chain features in type 1 diabetes. Study-wide points: TCRB CDR3s from Type 1 diabetes patients were moderately but significantly shorter in all four CD4+ subsets.

The material sequenced was central memory CD4+ T cells from blood. The TCR originated in a man aged 30 to 45 with type 1 diabetes. The chain has TRBV28 and TRBJ1-5; 7 positions agree with TRBD1. The CDR3 sequence: CASTNGWDSLGPQHF. CDR3 DNA: TGTGCCAGCACCAACGGCTGGGACAGTCTCGGGCCCCAGCATTTT.